This T cell receptor (beta chain) came from a study of metastatic and nonmetastatic thyroid tumors. About the study: Malignant and benign thyroid patients had repertoires compared in peripheral blood and tumor or nodule tissue.

Treatment of any kind had been given to no patient before thyroid surgery. Original data processing: It was from CDR3 differences across clinicopathological groups that a distant-metastasis classifier for papillary thyroid cancer was built. TCRdb reanalyzed the PCR reads via MiXCR. The V and J calls reflect TCRdb's pipeline rather than the authors' work. The data contain 23,000 or so clones, 28% of them singletons. This clone was seen only a few times. The target antigen is unknown. Whole-study findings and limits: Malignant tumors reportedly showed significantly higher TCR beta diversity than benign nodules in both blood and tumor.

This TCR was sampled from a male donor with papillary thyroid cancer or a benign thyroid nodule (not recorded which). Some clones in this sample may be carry-over from other donors' samples. Input material: tumor tissue.

The chain's CDR3 is CASGSNYGYTF. Here the CDR3 DNA reads TGTGCCAGCGGATCTAACTATGGCTACACCTTC. V is TRBV28 and J is TRBJ1-2; no definite D call. CDR1 is MDHEN and CDR2 is SYDVKM in the germline V gene. The CDR3 is 11 amino acids. V dropped 8 bases and J dropped 0 bases, with 4 bases sitting between them.